Listed below are T cell receptor beta chains from one sample, sequenced in a study of CXCR3-negative and CXCR3-positive naive CD8 T cells. TCRdb reprocessed the 5' RACE reads, keeping one entry per CDR3 protein, no DNA. In all, the sample yields fewer than 60,000 distinct CDR3 sequences. Sequencing was performed on memory CD8+ T cells from blood. These receptors all stem from a human donor in good health. Some clones in this sample may be carry-over from other donors' samples. CDR3s include the opening cysteine and the closing phenylalanine or tryptophan. The listing skips clone size in some rows; elsewhere it reads once, few, many or a size class.

NA	TRBV6-4	TRBJ2-1	CASSESPLGGEQFF
NA	TRBV7-9	TRBJ2-7	CASTPKGSEQYF
NA	TRBV29-1	TRBJ2-1	CSVGGGYNEQFF
NA	TRBV15	TRBJ2-7	CATSRSRDRGYEQYF
NA	TRBV19	TRBJ2-1	CASTRDVAYNEQFF
NA	TRBV28	TRBJ2-1	CASSPEGPSGGGNEQFF
NA	TRBV5-1	TRBJ2-7	CASSLDRGGIREQYF
NA	TRBV4-2	TRBJ2-7	CASSQRSDSFYEQYF
NA	TRBV6-2/TRBV6-3	TRBJ2-1	CASSPTSDEQFF
NA	TRBV4-3	TRBJ2-4	CASSLDRGNLDIQYF
NA	TRBV20-1	TRBJ2-3	CSASPLAGGIYGATDTQYF
NA	TRBV21-1	TRBJ2-5	CARKKVPETQYF
NA	TRBV9	TRBJ1-1	CASSEGTGEPEAFF
NA	TRBV6-2/TRBV6-3	TRBJ2-7	CASSYSSRSYEQYF
NA	TRBV6-2/TRBV6-3	TRBJ1-3	CASSWTPNGYTIYF
NA	TRBV20-1	TRBJ2-7	CSANRGSYEQYF
NA	TRBV7-3	TRBJ2-2	CASSLLGGGTGELFF
NA	TRBV27	TRBJ1-1	CASSLGSGLGTEAFF
NA	TRBV29-1	TRBJ2-7	CSVEAGTVDYEQYF
medium-sized	TRBV20-1	TRBJ1-1	CSARPPGLYTEAFF
NA	TRBV29-1	TRBJ2-7	CSVEADHGSFADEQYF
NA	TRBV12-3/TRBV12-4	TRBJ2-1	CASSLHTSQALRDEQFF
NA	TRBV12-5	TRBJ2-3	CASGFSLSPTIVTDTQYF
NA	TRBV14	TRBJ2-3	CASSSWEMVDTQYF
NA	TRBV7-8	TRBJ1-2	CASSLGVSYGYTF
NA	TRBV11-2	TRBJ2-7	CASSPPGLYEQYF
NA	TRBV29-1	TRBJ2-7	CSVEQGPEQYF
NA	TRBV11-2	TRBJ2-7	CASSLGAGTYEQYF